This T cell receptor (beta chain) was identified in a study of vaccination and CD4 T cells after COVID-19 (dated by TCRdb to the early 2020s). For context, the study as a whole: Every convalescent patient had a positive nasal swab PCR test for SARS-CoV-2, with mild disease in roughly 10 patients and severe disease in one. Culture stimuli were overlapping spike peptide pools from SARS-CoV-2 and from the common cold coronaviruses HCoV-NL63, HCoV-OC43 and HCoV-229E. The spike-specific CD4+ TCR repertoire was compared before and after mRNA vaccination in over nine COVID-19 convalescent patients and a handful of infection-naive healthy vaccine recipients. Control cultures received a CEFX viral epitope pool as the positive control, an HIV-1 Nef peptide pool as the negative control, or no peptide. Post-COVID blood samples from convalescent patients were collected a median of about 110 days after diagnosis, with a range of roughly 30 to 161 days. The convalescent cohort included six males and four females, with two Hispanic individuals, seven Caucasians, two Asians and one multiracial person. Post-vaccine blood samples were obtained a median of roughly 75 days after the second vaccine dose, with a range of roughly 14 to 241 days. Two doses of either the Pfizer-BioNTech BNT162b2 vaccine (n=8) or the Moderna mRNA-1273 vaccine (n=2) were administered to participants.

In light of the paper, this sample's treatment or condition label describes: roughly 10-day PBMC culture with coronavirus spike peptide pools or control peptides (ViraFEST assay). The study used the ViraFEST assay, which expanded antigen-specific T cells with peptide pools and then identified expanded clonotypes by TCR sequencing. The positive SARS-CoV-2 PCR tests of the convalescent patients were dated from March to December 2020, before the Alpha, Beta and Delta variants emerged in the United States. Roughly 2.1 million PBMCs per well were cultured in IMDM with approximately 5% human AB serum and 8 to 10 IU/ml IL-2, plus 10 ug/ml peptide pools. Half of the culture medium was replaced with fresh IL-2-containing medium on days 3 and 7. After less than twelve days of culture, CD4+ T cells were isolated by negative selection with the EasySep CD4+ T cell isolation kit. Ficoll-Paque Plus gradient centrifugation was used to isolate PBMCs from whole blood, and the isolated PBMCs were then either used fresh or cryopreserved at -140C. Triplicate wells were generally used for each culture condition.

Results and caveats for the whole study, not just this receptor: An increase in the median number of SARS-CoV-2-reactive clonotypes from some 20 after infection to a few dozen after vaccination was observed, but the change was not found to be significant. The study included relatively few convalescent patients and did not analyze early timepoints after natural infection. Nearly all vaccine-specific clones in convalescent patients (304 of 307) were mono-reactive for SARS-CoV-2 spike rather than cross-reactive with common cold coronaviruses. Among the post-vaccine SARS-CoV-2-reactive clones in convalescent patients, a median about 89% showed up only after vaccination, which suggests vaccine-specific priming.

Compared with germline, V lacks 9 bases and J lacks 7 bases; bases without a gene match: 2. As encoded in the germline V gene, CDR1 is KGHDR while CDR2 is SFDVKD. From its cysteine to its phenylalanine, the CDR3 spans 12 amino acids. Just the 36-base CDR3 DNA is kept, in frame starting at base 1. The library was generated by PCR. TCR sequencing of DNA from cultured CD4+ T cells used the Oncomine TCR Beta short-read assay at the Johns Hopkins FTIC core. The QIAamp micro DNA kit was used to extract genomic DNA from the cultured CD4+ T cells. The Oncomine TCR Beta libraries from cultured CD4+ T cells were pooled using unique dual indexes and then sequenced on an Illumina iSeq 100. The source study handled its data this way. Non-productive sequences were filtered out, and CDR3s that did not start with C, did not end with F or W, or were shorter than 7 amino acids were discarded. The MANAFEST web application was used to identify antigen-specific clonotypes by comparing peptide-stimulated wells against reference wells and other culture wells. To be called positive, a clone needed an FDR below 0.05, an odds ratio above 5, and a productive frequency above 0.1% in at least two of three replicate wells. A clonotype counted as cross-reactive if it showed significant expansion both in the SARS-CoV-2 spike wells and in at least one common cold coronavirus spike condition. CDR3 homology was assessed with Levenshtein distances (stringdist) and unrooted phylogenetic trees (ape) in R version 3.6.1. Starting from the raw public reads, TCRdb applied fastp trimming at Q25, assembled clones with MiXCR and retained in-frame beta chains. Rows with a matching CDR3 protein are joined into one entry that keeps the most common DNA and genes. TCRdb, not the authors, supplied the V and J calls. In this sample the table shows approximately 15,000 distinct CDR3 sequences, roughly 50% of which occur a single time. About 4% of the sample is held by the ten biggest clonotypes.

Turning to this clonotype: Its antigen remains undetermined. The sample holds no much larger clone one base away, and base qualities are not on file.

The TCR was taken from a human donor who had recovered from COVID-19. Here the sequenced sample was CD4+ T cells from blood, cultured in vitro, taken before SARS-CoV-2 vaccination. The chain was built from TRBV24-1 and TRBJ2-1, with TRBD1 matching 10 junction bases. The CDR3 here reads CATGTGENEQFF. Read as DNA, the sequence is TGTGCCACCGGGACAGGGGAGAATGAGCAGTTCTTC.